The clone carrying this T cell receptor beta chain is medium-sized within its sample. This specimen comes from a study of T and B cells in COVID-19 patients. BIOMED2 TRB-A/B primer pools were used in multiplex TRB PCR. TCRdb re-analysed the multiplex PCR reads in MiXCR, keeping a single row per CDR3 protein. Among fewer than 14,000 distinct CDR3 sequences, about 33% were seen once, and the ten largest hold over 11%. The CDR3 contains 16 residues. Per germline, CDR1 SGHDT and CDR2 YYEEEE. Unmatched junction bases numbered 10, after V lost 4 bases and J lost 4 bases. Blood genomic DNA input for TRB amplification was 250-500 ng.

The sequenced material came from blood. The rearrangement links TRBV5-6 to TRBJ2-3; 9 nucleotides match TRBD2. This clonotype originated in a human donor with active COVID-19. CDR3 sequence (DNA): TGTGCCAGCAGCCCAAAGCGGGGGGCGAACCCAGATACGCAGTATTTT. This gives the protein CASSPKRGANPDTQYF.